Following are 21 T cell receptor beta chains from one sample sequenced in a study of shared clonotypes between healthy human individuals. Assay used: immunoSEQ multiplex PCR; TCRdb lists only in-frame clones, some missing. Among some 2,000,000 clones listed, approximately 94% were seen once. The sequencing sample was made of naive CD4+ T cells sorted from blood. Subset denoted: CD45RA+ positively selected. These TCRs come from a man younger than 35 in good health.

Regarding this clone: The sample holds other DNA sequences that translate to the same CDR3. The chain uses TRBV2 and TRBJ1-5; 8 bases map to TRBD1. V was clipped by 7 bases and J by 4 bases; unmatched bases: 3. The CDR3 is 13 amino acids. The germline CDR1 and CDR2 sequences are SNHLY and FYNNEI. The CDR3 DNA follows: TGTGCCAGCAAAGGACAGGGAAATCAGCCCCAGCATTTT. Its protein is CASKGQGNQPQHF.

The V gene is TRBV6-1, the J gene TRBJ1-4, with 7 bases that match TRBD1. This CDR3 is built from 13 residues. J lost 11 bases, V lost 7 bases, and 10 bases had no gene match. CDR1 and CDR2 (germline): MNHNS, SASEGT. The DNA of the CDR3 is TGTGCCAGCAATCAAGTCGACAGGGTTAAACTGTTTTTT. As protein: CASNQVDRVKLFF.

With regard to this clone: Other nucleotide sequences in the sample specify the same CDR3. The chain recombines TRBV18 with TRBJ2-2; D remains ambiguous. CDR3 size: 15 residues. With 3 bases removed from V and 0 bases from J, the gap between germline ends came to 8 bases. Germline-derived CDR1 and CDR2 are KGHSH and LQKENI. In nucleotides, the CDR3 is TGTGCCAGCTCACCCCGCCTCCCGAACACCGGGGAGCTGTTTTTT. Translated: CASSPRLPNTGELFF.

This clone was found a few times. The identical CDR3 is also encoded by other nucleotide sequences in the sample. V is TRBV11-2 and J is TRBJ2-7, with D unclear. The CDR3 has 12 residues. The germline V and J ends were trimmed by 4 bases and 0 bases, with 4 bases remaining between them. The germline gives CDR1 SGHAT, CDR2 FQNNGV. CDR3 nucleotides: TGTGCCAGCAGCTCCAGCTCCTACGAGCAGTACTTC. Translating gives CASSSSSYEQYF.

The chain recombines TRBV4-2 with TRBJ1-2, with a tentative D call TRBD1 (5 bases). Germline V CDR1 and CDR2: LGHNA, YNFKEQ. The germline V and J ends were trimmed by 1 base and 7 bases, with 10 bases remaining between them. The CDR3 runs to 13 residues. The chain's CDR3 is CASSQGGVSGYTF. As DNA, the CDR3 is TGTGCCAGCAGCCAAGGAGGGGTGAGTGGCTACACCTTC.

The J gene is TRBJ1-2, the V gene TRBV2; 7 bases are shared with TRBD1. CDR1 is SNHLY, CDR2 FYNNEI, per germline. There are 14 residues in the CDR3. With V trimmed by 5 bases and J by 6 bases, 9 bases remained unmatched. The DNA for the CDR3 is TGTGCCAGCAGTAAAACAGGGGCAAGGGATGGCTACACCTTC. Translating it yields CASSKTGARDGYTF. Drawing the rest from reference TRBV2 and TRBJ1-2, the complete variable domain is EPEVTQTPSHQVTQMGQEVILRCVPISNHLYFYWYRQILGQKVEFLVSFYNNEISEKSEIFDDQFSVERPDGSNFTLKIRSTKLEDSAMYFCASSKTGARDGYTFGSGTRLTVV.

Note on this clone: At the DNA level, this CDR3 is encoded by other sequences in the same sample as well. The chain links TRBV11-2 to TRBJ2-5; the D is unclear. Germline V gives CDR1 SGHAT, CDR2 FQNNGV. The CDR3 spans 11 residues. V lost 5 bases, J lost 4 bases, and 5 bases lay in between. As DNA, the CDR3 is TGTGCCAGCAGCCGATTAGAGACCCAGTACTTC. It is translated as CASSRLETQYF.

V usage is TRBV29-1 and J usage is TRBJ2-5; 7 positions agree with TRBD2. V gave up 2 bases and J gave up 4 bases; unmatched junction bases: 7. This CDR3 has 14 amino acids. CDR1 and CDR2 (germline): SQVTM, ANQGSEA. The CDR3 protein is CSVEIWDYGETQYF. The CDR3 coding sequence is TGCAGCGTTGAAATCTGGGACTATGGAGAGACCCAGTACTTC.

Details on this clone: The sample carries other DNA sequences with the same CDR3. The V gene is TRBV5-1, the J gene TRBJ1-5; maybe TRBD1 (5 bases). V shed 0 bases and J shed 4 bases, with 8 bases lying between them. Germline CDR1 reads SGHRS; CDR2 reads YFSETQ. The CDR3 loop spans 14 amino acids. CDR3 protein: CASSLEPGNQPQHF. The CDR3 DNA reads as TGCGCCAGCAGCTTGGAACCAGGGAATCAGCCCCAGCATTTT.

The V call is TRBV4-3, the J call TRBJ1-6, with D possibly being TRBD1 (5 bases). The CDR3 contains 17 residues. Germline loops: CDR1 LGHNA, CDR2 YSLEER. Deletions cut 4 bases from V and 1 base from J, with 14 bases between. Here the CDR3 DNA reads TGCGCCAGCAGCCCCGGGGACCCGGGTTCCTATAATTCACCCCTCCACTTT. It yields the protein CASSPGDPGSYNSPLHF.

The genes are TRBV30 and TRBJ2-1; D is tentatively TRBD1 or TRBD2 (5 bases each). Germline loops: CDR1 GTSNPN, CDR2 SVGIG (reference sequence). This CDR3 has 16 amino acids. Between the trimmed V and J ends, which lost 0 bases and 4 bases, there was a span of 16 bases. The CDR3 DNA reads as TGTGCCTGGAGTGTATCCCGGGACGGTTCTTACAATGAGCAGTTCTTC. Protein product: CAWSVSRDGSYNEQFF. The variable domain in full, completed from reference TRBV30 and TRBJ2-1, reads SQTIHQWPATLVQPVGSPLSLECTVEGTSNPNLYWYRQAAGRGLQLLFYSVGIGQISSEVPQNLSASRPQDRQFILSSKKLLLSDSGFYLCAWSVSRDGSYNEQFFGPGTRLTVL.

This chain joins TRBV28 and TRBJ2-7; TRBD2 agrees at 10 bases. With 4 bases clipped from V and 6 bases from J, the junction kept 9 bases outside the gene matches. Germline lookup yields CDR1 MDHEN and CDR2 SYDVKM. There are 15 residues in the CDR3. The CDR3 coding sequence is TGTGCCAGCAGTTCCTCGCTAGCGGGAGTAAGCGAGCAGTACTTC. This encodes CASSSSLAGVSEQYF. The full variable domain, completed using reference TRBV28 and TRBJ2-7, is DVKVTQSSRYLVKRTGEKVFLECVQDMDHENMFWYRQDPGLGLRLIYFSYDVKMKEKGDIPEGYSVSREKKERFSLILESASTNQTSMYLCASSSSLAGVSEQYFGPGTRLTVT.

The V call is TRBV6-5, the J call TRBJ2-7; D remains ambiguous. The germline V gene encodes CDR1 MNHEY and CDR2 SVGAGI. Trimming cost V 0 bases and J 2 bases, with 8 bases left between them. This CDR3 has 14 amino acids. DNA of the CDR3: TGTGCCAGCAGTTACTCGTACAGACCCTACGAGCAGTACTTC. It specifies CASSYSYRPYEQYF.

The J gene is TRBJ2-4, the V gene TRBV5-1; tentatively, D is TRBD1 (5 bases). The CDR3 loop spans 16 amino acids. The germline CDR1 and CDR2 sequences are SGHRS and YFSETQ. Between the trimmed V and J ends, which lost 3 bases and 0 bases, there was a span of 13 bases. The CDR3 loop reads CASSSGPTVAKNIQYF. Here the CDR3 DNA reads TGCGCCAGCAGCTCTGGCCCGACAGTAGCCAAAAACATTCAGTACTTC.

The chain has TRBV5-1 and TRBJ2-7; D possibly corresponds to TRBD2 (5 bases). V was pared by 0 bases and J by 2 bases, with 9 bases between. The CDR3 extends over 14 amino acids. Germline CDR1 and CDR2: SGHRS and YFSETQ. The CDR3 loop is CASSLAGFPYEQYF. CDR3 sequence (DNA): TGCGCCAGCAGCTTGGCGGGGTTTCCCTACGAGCAGTACTTC.

The chain carries TRBV6-1 and TRBJ2-3, with D uncertain. CDR1 and CDR2 from the germline V gene are MNHNS and SASEGT. The ends were cut back, 1 base at V and 0 bases at J, with 8 bases in the middle. This CDR3 comprises 15 residues. DNA of the CDR3: TGTGCCAGCAGTGAAGGTGTAGGCAGCACAGATACGCAGTATTTT. This encodes CASSEGVGSTDTQYF.

This clone was counted a single time. V and J are TRBV6-5 and TRBJ2-5; possible D gene TRBD2, 6 bases. V was trimmed by 4 bases and J by 2 bases, leaving 11 bases between them. The CDR3 spans 14 residues. Germline assignment: CDR1 MNHEY and CDR2 SVGAGI. CDR3 DNA: TGTGCCAGCAGTTTACTAGCACTGCAAGAGACCCAGTACTTC. Encoded protein: CASSLLALQETQYF.

The V and J genes are TRBV28 and TRBJ2-1; 10 bases align to TRBD2. The CDR3 is made up of 15 amino acids. Germline CDR1 is MDHEN and CDR2 is SYDVKM. Trimming took 5 bases from V and 4 from J; bases not matched to a gene: 5. CDR3 in amino acids: CASSLAGVQYNEQFF. CDR3 in DNA: TGTGCCAGCAGTCTAGCGGGGGTCCAATACAATGAGCAGTTCTTC. The whole variable domain, filled in from reference TRBV28 and TRBJ2-1, reads DVKVTQSSRYLVKRTGEKVFLECVQDMDHENMFWYRQDPGLGLRLIYFSYDVKMKEKGDIPEGYSVSREKKERFSLILESASTNQTSMYLCASSLAGVQYNEQFFGPGTRLTVL.

This clone was seen only once. The J gene is TRBJ1-2, the V gene TRBV7-6; 11 bases agree with TRBD1. The V gene end was trimmed by 7 bases and the J gene end by 8 bases; junction bases not matched to a gene: 18. This CDR3 spans 17 amino acids. Germline V gene data show CDR1 as SGHVS and CDR2 as FNYEAQ. The CDR3 here is CASTLTPEGQGAQGYTF. The CDR3 DNA reads as TGTGCCAGCACCCTAACCCCGGAAGGACAGGGGGCCCAAGGCTACACCTTC.

This chain uses TRBV28 with TRBJ1-2, with D unclear. The V end was cut by 3 bases, the J end by 8 bases, with 10 bases between. The length of the CDR3 is 12 residues. CDR1 and CDR2 from the germline V gene are MDHEN and SYDVKM. The CDR3, as DNA: TGTGCCAGCAGTTTCTTAGGTTACGGCTACACCTTC. Its translation: CASSFLGYGYTF.

The rearrangement links TRBV7-9 to TRBJ2-7; D is uncertain. The germline gives CDR1 SEHNR, CDR2 FQNEAQ (reference sequence). Trimming left V 1 base short and J 3 bases short, with 4 bases between. This CDR3 spans 12 amino acids. CDR3 DNA sequence: TGTGCCAGCAGCTTAGACATCTACGAGCAGTACTTC. Its translation: CASSLDIYEQYF.